Below are 25 T cell receptor beta chains sequenced from a single sample in a study of blood T cells in healthy people across ages. Together with a sample-barcoded 5' primer, a J-beta primer mix was included in a second PCR lasting roughly 6 to 12 cycles. TCRdb re-derived calls from the 5' RACE reads in MiXCR, one entry per CDR3 protein. This table has over 1,500,000 distinct CDR3 sequences, around 48% appearing once. The sequenced sample was blood. These receptors were collected from a woman in her thirties or forties in good health.

The table lists this clonotype with a few counts. This chain joins TRBV4-1 and TRBJ2-3; D tentatively fits TRBD1 or TRBD2 (5 bases each). V dropped 0 bases and J dropped 6 bases, with 19 bases sitting between them. This CDR3 region has 17 residues. Germline V gene data show CDR1 as MGHRA and CDR2 as YSYEKL. The CDR3 is CASSQEGRGRPVDTQYF. CDR3 DNA sequence: TGCGCCAGCAGCCAAGAAGGTCGGGGACGCCCCGTTGATACGCAGTATTTT.

This chain joins TRBV12-3 or TRBV12-4 and TRBJ2-7; D gene ambiguous. The DNA end lines up better with TRBJ2-5; the J call may be wrong. The CDR3 consists of 14 residues. DNA for the CDR3: TGTGCCAGCAGTAAGTCATCTCCTCCCGCGACCCAGTACTTC. Encoded protein: CASSKSSPPATQYF.

This clonotype was detected only once. This chain uses TRBV10-3 with TRBJ1-2; TRBD1 matches at 8 bases. The germline V gene encodes CDR1 ENHRY and CDR2 SYGVKD. CDR3 length equals 13 residues. Trimming removed 6 bases from V and 2 bases from J; junction bases left unmatched: 2. The CDR3 nucleotides are TGTGCCATCAGCGGGGACAGGAACTATGGCTACACCTTC. Amino acids: CAISGDRNYGYTF.

The gene calls are TRBV7-9 and TRBJ2-3, with D unclear. Trimming took off 3 bases at V and 2 bases at J, with 9 bases between the two ends. The germline CDR1 and CDR2 sequences are SEHNR and FQNEAQ (reference sequence). The CDR3 contains 14 residues. For the CDR3, the DNA is TGTGCCAGCAGCTTTAGGACGGTCACAGATACGCAGTATTTT. It yields the protein CASSFRTVTDTQYF.

This chain joins TRBV7-2 and TRBJ1-6, with unresolved D. Per the germline V gene, CDR1 is SGHTA and CDR2 is FQGNSA. V was trimmed by 5 bases and J by 9 bases, leaving 11 bases between them. The CDR3 totals 13 residues. For the CDR3, the DNA is TGTGCCAGCAGCCGAACATTCGGTTCACCCCTCCACTTT. Translation: CASSRTFGSPLHF.

The V gene is TRBV27, the J gene TRBJ2-7; 14 nucleotides match TRBD2. Germline CDR1 is MNHEY and CDR2 is SMNVEV (reference sequence). V trimming: 4 bases; J trimming: 4 bases; junction bases outside the gene matches: 9. The CDR3 consists of 17 residues. As DNA, the CDR3 is TGTGCCAGCAGTTCCCGGACTAGCGGGGGGAGAATGTACGAGCAGTACTTC. Amino acid sequence: CASSSRTSGGRMYEQYF.

The chain couples TRBV10-3 to TRBJ1-1; D is perhaps TRBD1 (6 bases). V was pared by 7 bases and J by 2 bases, with 14 bases between. Germline-derived CDR1 and CDR2 are ENHRY and SYGVKD. The length of the CDR3 is 14 residues. The CDR3 region is CAITSGTKNTEAFF. CDR3 bases: TGTGCCATCACCTCCGGGACAAAAAACACTGAAGCTTTCTTT.

The chain is built from TRBV28 and TRBJ2-4, with TRBD1 as a possible D gene (5 bases). The assigned J gene may be wrong: the sequence end matches TRBJ2-7 better. Germline V gene sequence: CDR1 MDHEN, CDR2 SYDVKM. The CDR3 is 14 amino acids. CDR3: CASSLNEEGDEQYF. The CDR3 nucleotides read TGTGCCAGCAGTTTGAACGAGGAAGGGGACGAGCAGTACTTC.

This clonotype was seen more than once but under ten times. The chain links TRBV5-1 to TRBJ2-5, with D possibly being TRBD1 (6 bases). Per germline, CDR1 SGHRS and CDR2 YFSETQ. The CDR3 length is 16 residues. V was pared by 0 bases and J by 1 base, with 13 bases between. The CDR3 DNA follows: TGCGCCAGCAGCTTGGAACCCAGGGGAACCCAAGAGACCCAGTACTTC. Its translation is CASSLEPRGTQETQYF.

With regard to this clonotype: Since a much larger clone is just one base distant, this may be a read error. This chain joins TRBV3-1 and TRBJ2-5; D is ambiguous. The closer fit of TRBJ2-7 to the DNA end suggests the J call may be wrong. CDR1 and CDR2 (germline): LGHDT, YNNKEL (reference sequence). This CDR3 region has 13 residues. CDR3: CASSQPATYEQYF. The CDR3, as DNA: TGTGCCAGCAGCCAGCCGGCTACTTACGAGCAGTACTTC.

The V gene is TRBV9, the J gene TRBJ2-5, with no clear D. CDR1 SGDLS and CDR2 YYNGEE come from the germline V gene. V shed 0 bases and J shed 8 bases, with 8 bases lying between them. This CDR3 is 12 amino acids long. Here the CDR3 DNA reads TGTGCCAGCAGCGTAGAGGGCGCTACCCAGTACTTC. Its translation is CASSVEGATQYF.

This clonotype was picked up a small number of times. The chain links TRBV7-2 to TRBJ1-4; TRBD1 is a possible D gene (6 bases). Germline V gene lookup returns CDR1 SGHTA and CDR2 FQGNSA. V dropped 5 bases and J dropped 5 bases, with 15 bases sitting between them. The CDR3 sequence is 15 residues long. The CDR3: CASSKRTAYNEKLFF. CDR3 nucleotide sequence: TGTGCCAGCAGCAAAAGGACAGCCTACAATGAAAAACTGTTTTTT. Full variable domain (missing parts from reference TRBV7-2 and TRBJ1-4): GAGVSQSPSNKVTEKGKDVELRCDPISGHTALYWYRQSLGQGLEFLIYFQGNSAPDKSGLPSDRFSAERTGGSVSTLTIQRTQQEDSAVYLCASSKRTAYNEKLFFGSGTQLSVL.

In the case of this clonotype: A junction boundary mismatches the germline segment, possibly from a read error. The rearrangement joins TRBV20-1 to TRBJ1-1; no definite D call. CDR3 size: 13 residues. Germline-derived CDR1 and CDR2 are DFQATT and SNEGSKA (reference sequence). The CDR3 DNA follows: TGCAGTGCTAGTGAGGGAGTGGGCACTGTAGCTTTCTTT. Encoded protein: CSASEGVGTVAFF.

The rearrangement joins TRBV25-1 to TRBJ1-5, with a tentative D call TRBD1 (6 bases). The CDR3 has 14 residues. Germline CDR1 reads MGHDK; CDR2 reads SYGVNS. Trimming removed 4 bases from V and 4 bases from J, with 11 bases in between. The CDR3 here is CASSAGGLNQPQHF. As DNA, the CDR3 is TGTGCCAGCAGTGCTGGGGGGCTAAATCAGCCCCAGCATTTT.

The chain combines TRBV14 with TRBJ2-2; D unresolved. CDR3 length equals 14 residues. Germline-derived CDR1 and CDR2 are SGHDN and FVKESK. The V end was cut by 2 bases, the J end by 1 base, with 5 bases between. CDR3 region: CASSQKGNTGELFF. Written as DNA, the CDR3 is TGTGCCAGCAGCCAAAAGGGGAACACCGGGGAGCTGTTTTTT.

This chain connects TRBV11-1 to TRBJ1-4; D is ambiguous. This CDR3 contains 15 residues. Between the trimmed V and J ends, which lost 5 bases and 8 bases, there was a span of 18 bases. CDR1 SGHAT and CDR2 FQDESV come from the germline V gene (reference sequence). CDR3 sequence (DNA): TGTGCCAGCAGCCTCGCGCCATCCGTTGGGGAAAAACTGTTTTTT. It specifies CASSLAPSVGEKLFF.

The chain's CDR3 is CASSVNVVGNIQYF. CDR3 nucleotides: TGTGCCAGCAGCGTCAACGTTGTCGGAAACATTCAGTACTTC. The chain recombines TRBV9 with TRBJ2-4; D ambiguous. This CDR3 spans 14 amino acids. The germline V gene encodes CDR1 SGDLS and CDR2 YYNGEE. V lost 2 bases and J lost 6, with 12 bases in between.

This clonotype was detected only once. V usage is TRBV19 and J usage is TRBJ1-5; 7 bases map to TRBD1. V shed 7 bases and J 6 bases; nucleotides not matched to a gene: 9. This CDR3 has 14 residues. CDR1 LNHDA and CDR2 SQIVND come from the germline V gene (reference sequence). CDR3 protein: CASTHDRVGQPQHF. CDR3 in DNA: TGTGCCAGTACCCATGACAGGGTAGGTCAGCCCCAGCATTTT. Drawing the rest from reference TRBV19 and TRBJ1-5, the complete variable domain is DGGITQSPKYLFRKEGQNVTLSCEQNLNHDAMYWYRQDPGQGLRLIYYSQIVNDFQKGDIAEGYSVSREKKESFPLTVTSAQKNPTAFYLCASTHDRVGQPQHFGDGTRLSIL.

The V gene is TRBV7-2, the J gene TRBJ2-1; 8 bases line up with TRBD2. Germline loops: CDR1 SGHTA, CDR2 FQGNSA. J gave up 6 bases and V 7 bases, and 14 bases lay outside the gene matches. The CDR3 covers 16 residues. CDR3 in amino acids: CASNYSGGPSFNEQFF. CDR3 nucleotide sequence: TGTGCCAGCAACTACAGCGGGGGTCCCTCGTTCAATGAGCAGTTCTTC.

This clonotype was counted a few times. The chain links TRBV7-2 to TRBJ1-2; D possibly corresponds to TRBD1 (6 bases). Germline V gene sequence: CDR1 SGHTA, CDR2 FQGNSA. Trimming shortened V by 5 bases and J by 4 bases, and 11 bases separated the two germline ends. This CDR3 is built from 13 residues. The CDR3 DNA sequence: TGTGCCAGCAGCCGAGGGGGGGCCTATGGCTACACCTTC. Its protein product is CASSRGGAYGYTF. The complete variable domain, with remaining parts taken from reference TRBV7-2 and TRBJ1-2, reads GAGVSQSPSNKVTEKGKDVELRCDPISGHTALYWYRQSLGQGLEFLIYFQGNSAPDKSGLPSDRFSAERTGGSVSTLTIQRTQQEDSAVYLCASSRGGAYGYTFGSGTRLTVV.

In its sample, this clonotype was seen a few times. This chain links TRBV28 with TRBJ2-6; weak D call: TRBD2 (5 bases). This CDR3 contains 15 residues. V dropped 8 bases and J dropped 0 bases, with 11 bases sitting between them. The V gene's germline CDR1 is MDHEN and CDR2 SYDVKM. In nucleotides, the CDR3 is TGTGCCAGCCGGGAAAAACCCTCTGGGGCCAACGTCCTGACTTTC. Translation gives CASREKPSGANVLTF. The whole variable domain, remainder taken from reference TRBV28 and TRBJ2-6, is DVKVTQSSRYLVKRTGEKVFLECVQDMDHENMFWYRQDPGLGLRLIYFSYDVKMKEKGDIPEGYSVSREKKERFSLILESASTNQTSMYLCASREKPSGANVLTFGAGSRLTVL.

This clonotype was detected only a few times. The chain links TRBV6-6 to TRBJ1-5; 10 bases fit TRBD1. The CDR3 spans 14 residues. Germline V lookup: CDR1 MNHNY, CDR2 SVGAGI (reference sequence). V was clipped by 7 bases and J by 7 bases; unmatched bases: 7. The CDR3 nucleotides are TGTGCCAGCACCCGACAGGGGGCCAACCAGCCCCAGCATTTT. It encodes CASTRQGANQPQHF.

This rearrangement joins TRBV6-6 to TRBJ1-2; D remains unclear. Germline V gives CDR1 MNHNY, CDR2 SVGAGI (reference sequence). CDR3 length equals 13 residues. V was cut by 7 bases and J by 8 bases, with 17 bases left in between. The CDR3 DNA is TGTGCCAGCACCCCCGAGGAGGGATCGGGCTACACCTTC. Translating it yields CASTPEEGSGYTF.

The sample holds a few counts of this clonotype. CDR3 DNA: TGCAGTGCTAGAGACCTTCGAACAGGGCCAAGCTCCTATAATTCACCCCTCCACTTT. It translates to CSARDLRTGPSSYNSPLHF. V usage is TRBV20-1 and J usage is TRBJ1-6; a weak D match, TRBD1 (6 bases). Germline V gene sequence: CDR1 DFQATT, CDR2 SNEGSKA (reference sequence). V was clipped by 0 bases and J by 0 bases, with 18 bases between them. The CDR3 totals 19 residues.

This clonotype was counted at least ten times. The J gene is TRBJ2-5, the V gene TRBV9; the match to TRBD2 covers 8 bases. The length of the CDR3 is 13 residues. The V gene end was trimmed by 5 bases and the J gene end by 5 bases; junction bases not matched to a gene: 5. Germline lookup yields CDR1 SGDLS and CDR2 YYNGEE. The CDR3 reads CASSVGGRETQYF. DNA of the CDR3: TGTGCCAGCAGTGTGGGCGGGAGGGAGACCCAGTACTTC.